This T cell receptor beta chain came from a study of blood T cells in healthy people across ages. Per sample, extraction of total RNA gave at least 5.5 micrograms in every case. The study's findings and limits: A strong correlation between TCR beta diversity and naive T cell percentage was seen.

About this clonotype itself: The antigen remains unidentified.

This CDR3 has 15 residues. The V and J ends lost 1 base and 3 bases respectively, with 10 bases between them. Germline CDR1 MGHRA, CDR2 YSYEKL. Primers used in a second PCR of roughly 7 to 11 cycles were a sample-barcoded 5' primer and a J-beta primer mix. Using its own MiXCR run on the 5' RACE reads, TCRdb lists one record per CDR3 protein. The table has about 1.4 million distinct CDR3 sequences, roughly 64% seen once. Sequencing was performed on blood. The chain uses TRBV4-1 and TRBJ2-1; a possible D gene is TRBD2 (6 bases). This receptor was obtained from a man aged 18 to 29 in good health. The CDR3 sequence: CASSQGISGYNEQFF. As DNA, the CDR3 is TGCGCCAGCAGCCAAGGCATTAGCGGCTACAATGAGCAGTTCTTC.